The 30 T cell receptor beta chains below all came from one sample that was sequenced in a study of T cell responses to AZD1222 COVID-19 vaccine. Assay used: immunoSEQ multiplex PCR; TCRdb lists only in-frame clones, some missing. This sample has approximately 140,000 clones, with roughly nine tenths found just once. The sequences come from peripheral blood, collected 28 days after the second AZD1222 dose. Source of these receptors: an adult who received the AZD1222 COVID-19 vaccine.

V gene TRBV7-2 combines with J gene TRBJ2-7; D may be TRBD2 (6 bases). This CDR3 has 15 residues. V lost 5 bases to trimming and J lost 5 bases, with 19 bases between them. Germline CDR1 is SGHTA and CDR2 is FQGNSA. CDR3 region: CASSTSFAGINEQYF. As DNA, the CDR3 is TGTGCCAGCAGCACCAGCTTTGCGGGAATCAACGAGCAGTACTTC.

The CDR3 protein is CASSQVWGPPDSGANVLTF. CDR3 bases: TGCGCCAGCAGCCAAGTATGGGGTCCTCCTGACTCTGGGGCCAACGTCCTGACTTTC. The chain carries TRBV4-3 and TRBJ2-6, with no clear D. V lost 1 base, J lost 0 bases, and 16 bases lay in between. The CDR3 consists of 19 residues. Germline V gene sequence: CDR1 LGHNA, CDR2 YSLEER.

The V call is TRBV5-1, the J call TRBJ2-5; no reliable D call. The CDR3 spans 12 residues. Trimming left V 4 bases short and J 0 bases short, with 4 bases between. Germline V CDR1 and CDR2: SGHRS, YFSETQ. The CDR3 spells CASSMNQETQYF. CDR3 coding DNA: TGCGCCAGCAGCATGAACCAAGAGACCCAGTACTTC.

The table lists this clone with a count of one. The CDR3 reads CASSMTRESQETQYF. Written as DNA, the CDR3 is TGTGCCAGTAGTATGACCAGGGAGTCACAAGAGACCCAGTACTTC. V and J are TRBV19 and TRBJ2-5; D possibly uses TRBD1 or TRBD2 (5 bases each). This CDR3 has 15 amino acids. The V gene lost 3 bases and the J gene lost 2 bases, with 13 bases spanning the gap. Germline V lookup: CDR1 LNHDA, CDR2 SQIVND (reference sequence).

This clone has just a few counts. The chain employs TRBV7-2 and TRBJ2-5; 8 bases fit TRBD1. V gave up 5 bases and J gave up 0 bases; unmatched junction bases: 11. Germline CDR1 is SGHTA and CDR2 is FQGNSA. The CDR3 consists of 17 residues. The CDR3 reads CASSLRWGRGHQETQYF. In nucleotides, the CDR3 is TGTGCCAGCAGCCTCCGATGGGGCAGGGGGCACCAAGAGACCCAGTACTTC.

J is TRBJ1-5 and V is TRBV19; D is unresolved. The CDR3 spans 13 residues. The ends were cut back, 3 bases at V and 6 bases at J, with 9 bases in the middle. Per the germline V gene, CDR1 is LNHDA and CDR2 is SQIVND (reference sequence). In DNA form, the CDR3 reads TGTGCCAGTAGTATTTGGGCCGGTCAGCCCCAGCATTTT. Protein sequence: CASSIWAGQPQHF.

V and J are TRBV6-2 or TRBV6-3 and TRBJ2-7; D is perhaps TRBD1 or TRBD2 (5 bases each). Between the trimmed V and J ends, which lost 5 bases and 0 bases, there was a span of 11 bases. The CDR3 spans 14 residues. Germline loops: CDR1 MNHEY, CDR2 SVGEGT. In nucleotides, the CDR3 is TGTGCCAGCAGTATGGGACCGAACTCCTACGAGCAGTACTTC. Amino acids: CASSMGPNSYEQYF.

J is TRBJ2-7 and V is TRBV5-1; tentative D call: TRBD2 (5 bases). Per germline, CDR1 SGHRS and CDR2 YFSETQ. V lost 3 bases, J lost 4 bases, and 11 bases lay in between. This CDR3 contains 13 residues. The CDR3 protein is CASSWDSVYEQYF. The CDR3 bases are TGCGCCAGCAGCTGGGATAGCGTTTACGAGCAGTACTTC.

The chain has TRBV2 and TRBJ1-2, with D possibly TRBD1 on 6 matching bases. Per the germline V gene, CDR1 is SNHLY and CDR2 is FYNNEI. The CDR3 has 13 amino acids. V lost 2 bases to trimming and J lost 2 bases, with 6 bases between them. CDR3 amino acids: CASSERGNYGYTF. The CDR3 nucleotides are TGTGCCAGCAGTGAAAGGGGGAACTATGGCTACACCTTC. The full variable domain, completed using reference TRBV2 and TRBJ1-2, is EPEVTQTPSHQVTQMGQEVILRCVPISNHLYFYWYRQILGQKVEFLVSFYNNEISEKSEIFDDQFSVERPDGSNFTLKIRSTKLEDSAMYFCASSERGNYGYTFGSGTRLTVV.

The genes are TRBV4-3 and TRBJ2-1, with TRBD2 matching 8 bases. CDR3 length: 15 amino acids. Germline trimming cut 4 bases from V and 8 bases from J; bases unmatched to any gene: 10. Germline assignment: CDR1 LGHNA and CDR2 YSLEER. This chain's CDR3 is CASSLSGTSEDEQFF. CDR3 bases: TGCGCCAGCAGCCTCTCCGGGACTAGTGAAGATGAGCAGTTCTTC.

The V call is TRBV30, the J call TRBJ2-2; D is tentatively TRBD1 or TRBD2 (6 bases each). Trimming cost V 3 bases and J 1 base, with 12 bases left between them. This CDR3 has 15 amino acids. Looked up from germline, CDR1 is GTSNPN and CDR2 is SVGIG (reference sequence). CDR3 region: CAWRRGGGNTGELFF. In DNA form, the CDR3 reads TGTGCCTGGAGGAGAGGAGGGGGGAACACCGGGGAGCTGTTTTTT.

The chain employs TRBV27 and TRBJ1-2; a weak D match, TRBD1 (5 bases). Trimming took off 5 bases at V and 0 bases at J, with 22 bases between the two ends. The CDR3 spans 18 residues. Germline V gene lookup returns CDR1 MNHEY and CDR2 SMNVEV (reference sequence). Here the CDR3 reads CASSTLRGLLSTNYGYTF. The CDR3 DNA follows: TGTGCCAGCAGTACGCTCCGGGGACTACTCTCCACTAACTATGGCTACACCTTC.

The chain employs TRBV10-2 and TRBJ2-2; TRBD2 is a possible D gene (5 bases). Germline V gives CDR1 WSHSY, CDR2 SAAADI. The CDR3 totals 14 residues. Trimming took off 4 bases at V and 3 bases at J, with 9 bases between the two ends. The CDR3 sequence is CASSADWDTGELFF. The CDR3 DNA is TGCGCCAGCAGTGCGGACTGGGACACCGGGGAGCTGTTTTTT.

In this sample, this clone turned up once. V gene TRBV20-1 combines with J gene TRBJ2-7; D is ambiguous. Trimming removed 3 bases from V and 0 bases from J, with 18 bases in between. Per the germline V gene, CDR1 is DFQATT and CDR2 is SNEGSKA (reference sequence). There are 16 residues in the CDR3. DNA for the CDR3: TGCAGTGCTAGTCACCCCCCGGGTCCAGACTCCTACGAGCAGTACTTC. Translated: CSASHPPGPDSYEQYF.

The V gene is TRBV27, the J gene TRBJ2-7; D perhaps matches TRBD1 (6 bases). Trimming cost V 11 bases and J 4 bases, with 21 bases left between them. The CDR3 is 14 residues long. In germline, CDR1 is MNHEY, CDR2 SMNVEV (reference sequence). CDR3 sequence reads: CAGERRTATYEQYF. Written as DNA, the CDR3 is TGTGCCGGGGAAAGGAGGACAGCGACGTACGAGCAGTACTTC.

The V call is TRBV28, the J call TRBJ2-5, with 8 bases aligning to TRBD1. CDR1 and CDR2 (germline): MDHEN, SYDVKM. The J segment lost 6 bases and the V segment lost 6 bases, leaving 3 bases of the junction unmatched. The CDR3 totals 12 residues. The CDR3 loop reads CASSRGLKTQYF. The DNA for the CDR3 is TGTGCCAGCAGCAGGGGGCTGAAGACCCAGTACTTC.

The chain employs TRBV6-5 and TRBJ2-7, with 11 bases lining up with TRBD1. The V segment lost 11 bases and the J segment 5 bases; nucleotides outside the gene matches: 8. The CDR3 is 13 amino acids. From germline, CDR1 is MNHEY and CDR2 SVGAGI. CDR3 protein: CASRWTGGHEQYF. The CDR3 DNA sequence: TGTGCCTCTCGCTGGACAGGGGGCCACGAGCAGTACTTC.

The rearrangement joins TRBV28 to TRBJ2-6; D call uncertain. CDR3 size: 12 residues. The germline CDR1 and CDR2 sequences are MDHEN and SYDVKM. Trimming took 7 bases from V and 0 from J, leaving 1 base between them. For the CDR3, the DNA is TGTGCCAGCACCTCTGGGGCCAACGTCCTGACTTTC. This codes for CASTSGANVLTF.

The chain links TRBV5-6 to TRBJ1-2; 11 nucleotides agree with TRBD1. The CDR3 covers 16 residues. Germline assignment: CDR1 SGHDT and CDR2 YYEEEE. V lost 4 bases, J lost 2 bases, and 7 bases stayed unmatched. In DNA, the CDR3 is TGTGCCAGCAGCCCACTTGGACAGGGGGCCAACTATGGCTACACCTTC. It encodes CASSPLGQGANYGYTF.

In its sample, this clone was seen once. V usage is TRBV14 and J usage is TRBJ1-2, with TRBD1 as a possible D gene (5 bases). CDR1 and CDR2 from the germline V gene are SGHDN and FVKESK. Between the trimmed V and J ends, which lost 3 bases and 8 bases, there was a span of 13 bases. The CDR3 extends over 13 amino acids. The CDR3 protein is CASSQGPAAGYTF. The CDR3 nucleotides are TGTGCCAGCAGCCAGGGACCTGCAGCGGGCTACACCTTC.

The V and J genes are TRBV19 and TRBJ2-7, with D tentatively TRBD1 (6 bases). The V and J ends lost 3 bases and 1 base respectively, with 16 bases between them. The CDR3 is 16 residues long. Germline-derived CDR1 and CDR2 are LNHDA and SQIVND (reference sequence). In DNA, the CDR3 is TGTGCCAGTAGTATCTTAATCGGGCAGGGGTCCTACGAGCAGTACTTC. This translates into CASSILIGQGSYEQYF.

This chain joins TRBV9 and TRBJ1-2; TRBD1 agrees at 11 bases. Unmatched junction bases numbered 9, after V lost 3 bases and J lost 8 bases. CDR3 length: 15 amino acids. Looked up from germline, CDR1 is SGDLS and CDR2 is YYNGEE. The CDR3 DNA sequence: TGTGCCAGCAGCGCCTGGACAGGGGGCCCGAGGGGCTACACCTTC. Translating it yields CASSAWTGGPRGYTF.

The chain carries TRBV5-4 and TRBJ1-6; 7 bases agree with TRBD1. Per germline, CDR1 SGHNT and CDR2 YYREEE (reference sequence). The CDR3 loop spans 15 amino acids. V lost 4 bases, J lost 7 bases, and 8 bases stayed unmatched. CDR3 residues: CASSPWDRQNSPLHF. CDR3 nucleotides: TGTGCCAGCAGCCCCTGGGACAGACAGAATTCACCCCTCCACTTT.

This clone was observed a single time. This sequence joins TRBV28 and TRBJ1-2; possible D gene TRBD1, 6 bases. V was cut by 7 bases and J by 2 bases, with 14 bases left in between. Germline CDR1 MDHEN, CDR2 SYDVKM. The CDR3 contains 14 residues. The CDR3 DNA is TGTGCCAGCAACACAGGGCCCCCGAACTATGGCTACACCTTC. Protein: CASNTGPPNYGYTF.

The chain combines TRBV7-2 with TRBJ2-1; the D gene is possibly TRBD2 (5 bases). Between the trimmed V and J ends, which lost 1 base and 9 bases, there was a span of 13 bases. CDR1 is SGHTA and CDR2 is FQGNSA in the germline V gene. CDR3 length: 14 residues. This CDR3 is CASSLVFREGEQFF. CDR3 nucleotides: TGTGCCAGCAGCTTAGTATTCCGGGAAGGTGAGCAGTTCTTC.

The chain carries TRBV29-1 and TRBJ1-1; TRBD1 agrees at 8 bases. Per the germline V gene, CDR1 is SQVTM and CDR2 is ANQGSEA. V was pared by 6 bases and J by 4 bases, with 10 bases of the junction left unmatched. CDR3 length equals 14 residues. The CDR3 sequence: CSVQPTGGGTEAFF. The DNA for the CDR3 is TGCAGCGTCCAACCTACAGGGGGTGGCACTGAAGCTTTCTTT.

The CDR3 DNA reads as TGTGCCAGCAGTTGGCAGGGATATGGGGCCAACGTCCTGACTTTC. It is translated as CASSWQGYGANVLTF. The chain carries TRBV28 and TRBJ2-6; TRBD1 might be the D (5 bases). Germline assignment: CDR1 MDHEN and CDR2 SYDVKM. Trimming removed 4 bases from V and 3 bases from J, with 10 bases in between. The CDR3 has 15 amino acids.

This chain connects TRBV5-1 to TRBJ2-3; possible D gene TRBD2, 5 bases. The CDR3 length is 15 residues. Trimming stripped 1 base from V and 4 bases from J, with 13 bases between. CDR1 is SGHRS, CDR2 YFSETQ, per germline. The CDR3 region has the DNA TGCGCCAGCAGCTTGCTCCGGGGAAGTGCAGATACGCAGTATTTT. Its protein is CASSLLRGSADTQYF. Variable domain in full (rest from reference TRBV5-1 and TRBJ2-3): KAGVTQTPRYLIKTRGQQVTLSCSPISGHRSVSWYQQTPGQGLQFLFEYFSETQRNKGNFPGRFSGRQFSNSRSEMNVSTLELGDSALYLCASSLLRGSADTQYFGPGTRLTVL.

A note on this clone: An end of the junction differs from the germline gene, which may be a read error. The chain is built from TRBV5-1 and TRBJ1-2; TRBD1 might be the D (5 bases). CDR3 length: 13 amino acids. Per the germline V gene, CDR1 is SGHRS and CDR2 is YFSETQ. DNA of the CDR3: TGCGCCAGCTCCGCACAGGCTAATTATGGCTACACCTTC. Encoded protein: CASSAQANYGYTF.

The rearrangement joins TRBV7-2 to TRBJ2-1, with 7 bases fitting TRBD1. The length of the CDR3 is 14 residues. J lost 4 bases, V lost 4 bases, and 4 bases had no gene match. Germline V gene data show CDR1 as SGHTA and CDR2 as FQGNSA. The CDR3 here is CASSSTGSYNEQFF. The DNA for the CDR3 is TGTGCCAGCAGCTCGACAGGGAGTTACAATGAGCAGTTCTTC.